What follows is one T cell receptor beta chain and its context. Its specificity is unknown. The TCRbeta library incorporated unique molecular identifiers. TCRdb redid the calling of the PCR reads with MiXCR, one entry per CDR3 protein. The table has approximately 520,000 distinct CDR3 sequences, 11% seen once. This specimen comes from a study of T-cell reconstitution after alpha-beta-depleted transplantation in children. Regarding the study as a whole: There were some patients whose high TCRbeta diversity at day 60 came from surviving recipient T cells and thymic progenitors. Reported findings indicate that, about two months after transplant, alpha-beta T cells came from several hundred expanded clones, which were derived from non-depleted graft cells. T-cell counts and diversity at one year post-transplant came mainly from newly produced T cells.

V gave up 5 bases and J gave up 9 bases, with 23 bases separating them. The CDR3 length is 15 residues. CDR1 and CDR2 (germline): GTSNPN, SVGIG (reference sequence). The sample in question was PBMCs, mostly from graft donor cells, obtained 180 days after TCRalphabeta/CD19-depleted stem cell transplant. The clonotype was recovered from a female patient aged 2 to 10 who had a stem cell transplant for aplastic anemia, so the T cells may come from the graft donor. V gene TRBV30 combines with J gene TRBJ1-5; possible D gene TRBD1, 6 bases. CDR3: CAWAHREGSGWPQHF. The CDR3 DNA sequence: TGTGCCTGGGCCCACAGGGAGGGATCAGGGTGGCCCCAGCATTTT. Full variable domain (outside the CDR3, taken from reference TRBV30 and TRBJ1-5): SQTIHQWPATLVQPVGSPLSLECTVEGTSNPNLYWYRQAAGRGLQLLFYSVGIGQISSEVPQNLSASRPQDRQFILSSKKLLLSDSGFYLCAWAHREGSGWPQHFGDGTRLSIL.